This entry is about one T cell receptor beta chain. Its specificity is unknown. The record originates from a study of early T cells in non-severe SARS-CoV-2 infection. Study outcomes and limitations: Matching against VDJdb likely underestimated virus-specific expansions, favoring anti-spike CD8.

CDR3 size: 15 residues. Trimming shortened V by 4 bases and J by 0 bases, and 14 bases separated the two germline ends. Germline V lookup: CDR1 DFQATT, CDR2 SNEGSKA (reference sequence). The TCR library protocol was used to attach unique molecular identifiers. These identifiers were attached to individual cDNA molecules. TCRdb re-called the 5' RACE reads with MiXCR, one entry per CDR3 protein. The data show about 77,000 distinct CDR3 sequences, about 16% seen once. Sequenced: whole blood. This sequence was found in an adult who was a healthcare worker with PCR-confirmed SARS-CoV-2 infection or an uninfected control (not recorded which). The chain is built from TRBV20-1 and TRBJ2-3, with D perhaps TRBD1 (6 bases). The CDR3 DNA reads TGCAGTGCTAATACAGGGTCAACTAGCACAGATACGCAGTATTTT. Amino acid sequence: CSANTGSTSTDTQYF.